Sequencing of this T cell receptor beta chain was carried out in a study of cytomegalovirus exposure and HLA in healthy donors (dated by TCRdb to the late 2010s). With respect to the entire study: According to a later analysis, the roughly 120 validation repertoires were produced on the same platform as the approximately 690 repertoires of the first cohort. The study combined high-throughput TCR immunosequencing, statistical association of individual TCRs with disease status, and machine learning to predict cytomegalovirus infection status. In addition to the first cohort of around 670 subjects, a separate validation cohort of 120 different subjects was used. The study was designed to test whether signatures of past pathogen exposure could be identified by cataloging public T cell receptors. Points the paper makes about the study in general: In vitro tests confirmed that a few of the cytomegalovirus-associated TCR beta chains recognize cytomegalovirus antigens. Subsequent analysis determined that TCRs grouped into clusters in the first cohort also showed a tendency toward co-occurrence across the approximately 120 validation repertoires, and 90% to 95% of cluster scores exceeded 0. Across donors, most TCR sequences were observed very rarely, whereas some public TCRs were present in many individuals. A total of fewer than 200 TCR beta chains were listed by the study as associated with cytomegalovirus. The authors suggested that the approach could potentially be extended to other disease states and immunological phenotypes. Cytomegalovirus status was reported to be diagnosed by the classifier with high specificity and sensitivity in both the original and validation cohorts. All 120 or so repertoires were used to score co-occurrence in the validation cohort in a later analysis, because that analysis had no HLA typing for the cohort.

Including the terminal cysteine and phenylalanine, the CDR3 comprises 15 residues. Left in the record is the CDR3 DNA by itself, 45 bases read in frame from the first base. The germline V gene (reference sequence) provides CDR1 SEHNR and CDR2 FQNEAQ. The germline V and J ends show losses of 5 bases and 4 bases respectively, and no gene match explains 5 bases of the junction. Of note for this clone: The antigen it binds to is not known. It has no much larger one-base neighbor in the sample; base qualities were not kept.

Library method: the immunoSEQ multiplex PCR assay. From the authors' description of their analysis: A statistical classification framework was built for diagnosing cytomegalovirus status from the catalog of TCR beta chain sequences. In its TCRdb copy, this immuneACCESS table keeps in-frame sequences only and misses some clones. Where compared with another copy, unresolved V genes explain less than half of these, and the others have no known cause. The V and J calls and clone size were taken over from that table, and D and trimming were inferred from the DNA. This sample lists 90,000 to 150,000 clones; 86% were detected once. Over 4% of the sample belongs to the ten largest clones. The donors belonged to the validation cohort of over a hundred subjects, which was separate from the approximately 700-subject first cohort.

This clonotype originated in a man aged 18 to 29 in good health and CMV-seronegative. Source material: PBMCs. Rearrangement joined TRBV7-9 to TRBJ2-1; 10 bases in between match TRBD1. The DNA is TGTGCCAGCAGCCGGGACAGGGGCCCTTACAATGAGCAGTTCTTC. It encodes CASSRDRGPYNEQFF.